Shown below are 9 T cell receptor beta chains from a single sample sequenced in a study of OX40 agonist ivuxolimab in advanced cancers. The library was made by the immunoSEQ multiplex PCR assay. The clones in this table, taken by TCRdb from immuneACCESS, are in-frame only. Not every clone is retained; where verified, under half of the shortfall comes from an unresolved V gene, and the cause of the rest is unknown. This sample lists some 10,000 clones; 79% were detected once. The ten largest clones represent nearly 40% of the sample. The material was CD4+ or CD8+ T cells sorted from blood, obtained in a trial of the OX40 agonist ivuxolimab. The receptors shown here come from an adult with an advanced solid tumor such as melanoma, head and neck, liver or kidney cancer.

Here the CDR3 DNA reads TGTGCCAGCAGCTTATTGCAGGGGCCGATCGATGAGCAGTTCTTC. Amino acids: CASSLLQGPIDEQFF. The genes are TRBV7-9 and TRBJ2-1, with D tentatively TRBD1 (6 bases). CDR3 length equals 15 residues. CDR1 is SEHNR and CDR2 is FQNEAQ in the germline V gene (reference sequence). Between the trimmed V and J ends, which lost 2 bases and 8 bases, there was a span of 16 bases.

This chain uses TRBV25-1 with TRBJ1-2; TRBD1 is a possible D gene (5 bases). Germline CDR1 and CDR2: MGHDK and SYGVNS. The CDR3 sequence is 15 residues long. Trimming removed 1 base from V and 3 bases from J, with 12 bases in between. The CDR3, as DNA: TGTGCCAGCAGTGAATGGGGAGGCAGGGACTATGGCTACACCTTC. Protein product: CASSEWGGRDYGYTF.

This rearrangement joins TRBV4-1 to TRBJ2-7, with 9 bases fitting TRBD1. Trimming took 3 bases from V and 4 from J; bases not matched to a gene: 4. CDR3 length: 14 residues. Germline loops: CDR1 MGHRA, CDR2 YSYEKL. The CDR3 sequence is CASSQGQGDYEQYF. The CDR3 bases are TGCGCCAGCAGCCAGGGACAGGGAGATTACGAGCAGTACTTC.

The rearrangement joins TRBV4-3 to TRBJ1-1; D uncertain. CDR3 length: 17 residues. Trimming removed 4 bases from V and 3 bases from J, with 21 bases in between. Germline CDR1 is LGHNA and CDR2 is YSLEER. CDR3 in DNA: TGCGCCAGCAGCCCATTCCAAGCCAGAGGGAGGGACACTGAAGCTTTCTTT. Residues: CASSPFQARGRDTEAFF.

The chain recombines TRBV21-1 with TRBJ1-5; the table calls TRBD1, which could not be checked here. TRBV21-1 is an annotated pseudogene. There are 18 residues in the CDR3. Written as DNA, the CDR3 is TGTGCCAGCAGCAAAGCCCAGGGGGTAATGGGTTCCGATCAGCCCCAGCATTTT. Translated: CASSKAQGVMGSDQPQHF.

V and J are TRBV7-9 and TRBJ1-3; 9 bases agree with TRBD1. After removal of 4 bases from V and 8 bases from J, the junction contained 6 bases not matched to a gene. CDR3 size: 14 residues. Per the germline V gene, CDR1 is SEHNR and CDR2 is FQNEAQ (reference sequence). The CDR3 spells CASSSGDREYTIYF. The CDR3 region has the DNA TGTGCCAGCAGCTCGGGGGACAGGGAGTACACCATATATTTT. Together with reference TRBV7-9 and TRBJ1-3, the CDR3 gives the full variable domain: DTGVSQNPRHKITKRGQNVTFRCDPISEHNRLYWYRQTLGQGPEFLTYFQNEAQLEKSRLLSDRFSAERPKGSFSTLEIQRTEQGDSAMYLCASSSGDREYTIYFGEGSWLTVV.

In DNA, the CDR3 is TGTGCCAGCAGCGGGGACCGGGACAGACTCTATGGCTACACCTTC. This encodes CASSGDRDRLYGYTF. The chain has TRBV5-3 and TRBJ1-2, with 7 bases identical to TRBD1. TRBV5-3 is an ORF for which the function is uncertain. The CDR3 length is 15 residues. The V gene end was trimmed by 8 bases and the J gene end by 4 bases; junction bases not matched to a gene: 14.

This sequence joins TRBV27 and TRBJ2-7; D remains unclear. The CDR3 contains 13 residues. The V end lost 0 bases, the J end lost 3 bases, and 6 bases lay between the germline ends. The germline V gene encodes CDR1 MNHEY and CDR2 SMNVEV (reference sequence). This CDR3 reads CASSLSPDYEQYF. CDR3 DNA sequence: TGTGCCAGCAGTTTATCTCCGGACTACGAGCAGTACTTC.

This clone showed up just once. The V call is TRBV14, the J call TRBJ2-4; TRBD2 matches at 8 bases. Unmatched junction bases numbered 5, after V lost 4 bases and J lost 0 bases. Germline CDR1 reads SGHDN; CDR2 reads FVKESK. The CDR3 contains 16 residues. Here the CDR3 DNA reads TGTGCCAGCAGCCCCAGCGGGGGCATAGCCAAAAACATTCAGTACTTC. The encoded protein is CASSPSGGIAKNIQYF.